The clone carrying this T cell receptor beta chain appeared a few times. Other DNA variants within this sample encode the same CDR3. These data come from a study of control samples from healthy donors and cancer patients. The CDR3 runs 13 residues. CDR1 and CDR2 (germline): SGHAT, FQNNGV. V was clipped by 4 bases and J by 2 bases, with 8 bases between them. Repertoires were generated with immunoSEQ multiplex PCR, while TCRdb's copy carries only in-frame clones and drops some. The sample shows around 150,000 clones, around 90% of them seen only once. Material for sequencing was blood. The source is a young man in good health. The chain carries TRBV11-2 and TRBJ1-1; no reliable D call. In nucleotides, the CDR3 is TGTGCCAGCAGCTCCGGGCTAAACACTGAAGCTTTCTTT. It codes for CASSSGLNTEAFF.